What follows are 30 T cell receptor beta chains derived from one specimen sequenced in a study of regulatory T cells in long-lasting Graves disease (dated by TCRdb to about 2021). Taken with the paper, the label for time point translates to: newly diagnosed GD, antithyroid drugs for less than 3 months. RNA was extracted from PBMCs in TRIzol for both TCR sequencing and RNA sequencing. The library was obtained by multiplex PCR. The instrument given in TCRdb is Illumina HiSeq 4000. iRepertoire HTBI primers and Arm-PCR amplification of CDR3 regions were used to construct TCR beta libraries. TCRdb applied fastp at Q25 and MiXCR to the public reads, then kept only in-frame beta chains. Each entry merges the rows of one CDR3 protein and shows their most common DNA and genes. In all, the sample holds around 450,000 distinct CDR3 sequences, and roughly 15% of those were seen once. Around 7.6% of the sample lies in the top ten.

This sample also appeared in a second study, on T cells in Graves' hyperthyroidism and ophthalmopathy.

Source: peripheral blood mononuclear cells (PBMCs), taken at new diagnosis, from a patient treated with antithyroid drugs. The source is a woman in her thirties or forties with Graves disease. Donor details come from another sample of the same person, matched by shared clones.

This clonotype was counted at least ten times. The genes are TRBV7-2 and TRBJ2-5; D call uncertain. Germline V gene data show CDR1 as SGHTA and CDR2 as FQGNSA. V was shortened by 5 bases and J by 4 bases, with 14 bases between the two germline ends. The CDR3 is 14 residues long. The CDR3 nucleotides read TGTGCCAGCAGCCCACGGAATACGTTAGAGACCCAGTACTTC. It is translated as CASSPRNTLETQYF.

Points on this clonotype: A read error may explain this, as a much larger clone is one base away. The chain recombines TRBV5-1 with TRBJ1-4; 11 positions match TRBD1. J lost 6 bases, V lost 1 base, and 11 bases had no gene match. The CDR3 covers 18 residues. In germline, CDR1 is SGHRS, CDR2 YFSETQ. The CDR3 spells CASSLYPGQGGEHEKLFF. The CDR3 DNA reads TGCGCCAGCAGCTTGTACCCGGGACAGGGGGGCGAACATGAAAAACTGTTTTTT.

The chain carries TRBV5-4 and TRBJ1-3, with D possibly TRBD1 on 5 matching bases. The CDR3 consists of 15 residues. Trimming took 0 bases from V and 2 from J, leaving 9 bases between them. Germline CDR1 and CDR2: SGHNT and YYREEE (reference sequence). The CDR3 spells CASSLDRFPGNTIYF. CDR3 DNA: TGTGCCAGCAGCTTGGACAGGTTTCCTGGAAACACCATATATTTT. The variable domain in full, with the rest retrieved from reference TRBV5-4 and TRBJ1-3, is ETGVTQSPTHLIKTRGQQVTLRCSSQSGHNTVSWYQQALGQGPQFIFQYYREEENGRGNFPPRFSGLQFPNYSSELNVNALELDDSALYLCASSLDRFPGNTIYFGEGSWLTVV.

This clonotype occurred many times. The CDR3 bases are TGTGCCAGCAGTCTCTGGGACGGGAACACTGAAGCTTTCTTT. Encoded protein: CASSLWDGNTEAFF. The rearrangement joins TRBV12-3 or TRBV12-4 to TRBJ1-1, with D perhaps TRBD1 (5 bases). This CDR3 region has 14 residues. Trimming removed 5 bases from V and 1 base from J, with 11 bases in between.

This clonotype showed up many times. V and J are TRBV12-3 or TRBV12-4 and TRBJ1-2, with D hard to call. The germline V and J ends were trimmed by 6 bases and 2 bases, with 10 bases remaining between them. The CDR3 has 13 residues. CDR3 residues: CASSLDANYGYTF. DNA of the CDR3: TGTGCCAGCAGCCTCGATGCCAACTATGGCTACACCTTC.

This clonotype occurred many times. This chain connects TRBV7-2 to TRBJ2-1, with 13 bases aligning to TRBD2. Germline V gene sequence: CDR1 SGHTA, CDR2 FQGNSA. Trimming cost V 1 base and J 14 bases; bases outside gene matches: 11. The CDR3 covers 16 residues. The CDR3 loop is CASSLGGPLAGGPEFF. CDR3 DNA sequence: TGTGCCAGCAGCTTAGGGGGCCCACTAGCGGGAGGGCCAGAGTTCTTC.

This clonotype was counted ten times or more. The V gene is TRBV11-3, the J gene TRBJ2-3; D may match TRBD1 or TRBD2 (6 bases each). V lost 4 bases and J lost 5, with 16 bases in between. CDR3 length equals 15 residues. In germline, CDR1 is SGHNT, CDR2 YENEEA. DNA of the CDR3: TGTGCCAGCAGCTCGAGAGGGGGGCCAGTAGATACGCAGTATTTT. This sequence encodes CASSSRGGPVDTQYF.

This clonotype was seen a handful of times. The V gene is TRBV28, the J gene TRBJ1-4, with 11 bases identical to TRBD1. The CDR3 contains 14 residues. Germline V gene lookup returns CDR1 MDHEN and CDR2 SYDVKM. V dropped 5 bases and J dropped 15; count of bases not matched to a gene: 11. This CDR3 is CASSPRTGGAILFF. The CDR3 DNA reads TGTGCCAGCAGTCCGCGGACAGGGGGCGCGATCTTGTTTTTT.

This clonotype has at least ten counts. The gene calls are TRBV5-1 and TRBJ2-7; 7 bases align to TRBD2. The CDR3 covers 17 residues. The ends lost 0 bases at V and 0 bases at J; junction bases unmatched: 9. Germline CDR1 is SGHRS and CDR2 is YFSETQ. The CDR3 loop reads CASSLAGGRGSSYEQYF. The CDR3 nucleotides are TGCGCCAGCAGCTTGGCCGGTGGACGCGGGAGCTCCTACGAGCAGTACTTC.

This clonotype was picked up many times. The chain links TRBV12-3 or TRBV12-4 to TRBJ2-1; D perhaps matches TRBD2 (6 bases). V lost 5 bases to trimming and J lost 0 bases, with 14 bases between them. This CDR3 is 16 amino acids long. This chain's CDR3 is CASSRSGSSSYNEQFF. DNA of the CDR3: TGTGCCAGCAGTCGTAGCGGAAGTTCCTCCTACAATGAGCAGTTCTTC.

This clonotype was detected only a few times. The chain uses TRBV25-1 and TRBJ2-7; 8 nucleotides line up with TRBD1. Per the germline V gene, CDR1 is MGHDK and CDR2 is SYGVNS. There are 14 residues in the CDR3. After removal of 6 bases from V and 3 bases from J, the junction contained 7 bases not matched to a gene. CDR3 DNA sequence: TGTGCCAGCAGAGACAGGGGTGGTTACTACGAGCAGTACTTC. It codes for CASRDRGGYYEQYF.

V is TRBV6-9 and J is TRBJ1-5; 11 nucleotides line up with TRBD1. The V gene end was trimmed by 3 bases and the J gene end by 2 bases; junction bases not matched to a gene: 6. This CDR3 is 17 amino acids long. Germline CDR1 reads MNHGY; CDR2 reads SVAAGI. The CDR3 DNA sequence: TGTGCCAGCAGTTACGCGGACAGGGGGCTCGGCAATCAGCCCCAGCATTTT. Translating gives CASSYADRGLGNQPQHF.

As for this clonotype: One end of the junction varies from germline; a read error may be responsible. The chain is built from TRBV7-9 and TRBJ1-2; D possibly corresponds to TRBD1 (6 bases). The CDR3 has 13 residues. Germline CDR1 SEHNR, CDR2 FQNEAQ (reference sequence). CDR3 region: CASNLEGVYGYTF. CDR3 bases: TGTGCCAGCAACTTAGAGGGGGTCTATGGCTACACCTTC.

This clonotype appeared many times. J is TRBJ2-1 and V is TRBV14, with TRBD2 matching over 8 bases. V lost 0 bases to trimming and J lost 3 bases; unmatched junction nucleotides: 7. The CDR3 is made up of 17 amino acids. Germline V gives CDR1 SGHDN, CDR2 FVKESK. CDR3 coding DNA: TGTGCCAGCAGCCAAGATCCCTATGCGGGAGGCTACAATGAGCAGTTCTTC. Protein sequence: CASSQDPYAGGYNEQFF.

This clonotype was observed at least ten times. The rearrangement uses TRBV27 and TRBJ1-1, with TRBD1 matching 7 bases. V lost 6 bases to trimming and J lost 9 bases; unmatched junction nucleotides: 10. CDR3 length: 13 amino acids. CDR1 and CDR2 from the germline V gene are MNHEY and SMNVEV (reference sequence). CDR3 sequence (DNA): TGTGCCAGCAGGGGACAGCCGACACTGAAAGCTTTCTTT. Amino acids: CASRGQPTLKAFF.

At least ten counts were recorded for this clonotype. This chain uses TRBV6-1 with TRBJ1-2, with D possibly being TRBD1 (5 bases). The V gene's germline CDR1 is MNHNS and CDR2 SASEGT. V lost 5 bases to trimming and J lost 4 bases, with 14 bases between them. The CDR3 runs to 14 residues. CDR3 DNA sequence: TGTGCCAGCAGTAATAACAGGCAACCCTATGGCTACACCTTC. This encodes CASSNNRQPYGYTF.

The chain joins TRBV6-1 to TRBJ2-2; perhaps TRBD2 as D (6 bases). Per germline, CDR1 MNHNS and CDR2 SASEGT. Trimming took 8 bases from V and 7 from J, leaving 20 bases between them. This CDR3 comprises 15 residues. Here the CDR3 reads CASHPAGRSVGELFF. CDR3 coding DNA: TGTGCCAGCCATCCCGCGGGGCGTTCGGTCGGGGAGCTGTTTTTT.

This clonotype has ten or more counts. One junction end does not reproduce the germline sequence, and a read error may be involved. This rearrangement joins TRBV12-3 or TRBV12-4 to TRBJ2-5, with D possibly being TRBD1 or TRBD2 (5 bases each). The CDR3 runs to 14 residues. The CDR3 nucleotides are TGTGCCAACAGTTTAACGTTCGGGACGAAGACCCAGTACTTC. Its protein is CANSLTFGTKTQYF.

CDR3 coding DNA: TGTGCCAGCAGCTTAATTACAGGCTATAGCAATCAGCCCCAGCATTTT. Translating gives CASSLITGYSNQPQHF. The chain combines TRBV5-8 with TRBJ1-5, with D maybe TRBD1 (5 bases). The CDR3 loop spans 16 amino acids. V dropped 2 bases and J dropped 0 bases, with 12 bases sitting between them. From germline, CDR1 is SGHTS and CDR2 YDEGEE.

This clonotype appeared many times. The genes are TRBV18 and TRBJ1-2, with TRBD1 as a possible D gene (5 bases). The germline gives CDR1 KGHSH, CDR2 LQKENI. The CDR3 length is 13 residues. Trimming shortened V by 3 bases and J by 8 bases, and 13 bases separated the two germline ends. The CDR3 region has the DNA TGTGCCAGCTCACCTACAGCACAGGAGGGCTACACCTTC. This gives the protein CASSPTAQEGYTF.

This clonotype was observed many times. The chain employs TRBV20-1 and TRBJ2-3; D is possibly TRBD2 (6 bases). Germline CDR1 DFQATT, CDR2 SNEGSKA (reference sequence). Trimming took 0 bases from V and 3 from J, leaving 13 bases between them. The CDR3 sequence is 15 residues long. CDR3 coding DNA: TGCAGTGCTAGAGATCCGGCGGGAAGAACAGATACGCAGTATTTT. It translates to CSARDPAGRTDTQYF.

This clonotype was seen at least ten times. The chain is built from TRBV2 and TRBJ2-7; a possible D gene is TRBD2 (5 bases). The germline V gene has CDR1 SNHLY and CDR2 FYNNEI. Between the trimmed V and J ends, which lost 6 bases and 6 bases, there was a span of 12 bases. This CDR3 contains 12 residues. CDR3 bases: TGTGCCAGCAGCCCCGGGATGGGCGAGCAGTACTTC. This encodes CASSPGMGEQYF.

This clonotype was seen at least ten times. V usage is TRBV5-5 and J usage is TRBJ2-5; tentatively, D is TRBD1 or TRBD2 (5 bases each). In germline, CDR1 is SGHKS, CDR2 YYEKEE (reference sequence). This CDR3 has 13 residues. The V and J ends lost 4 bases and 5 bases respectively, with 12 bases between them. The CDR3 nucleotides are TGTGCCAGCAGCGCCGACAGAGGGGAGACCCAGTACTTC. Translating gives CASSADRGETQYF.

This clonotype showed up many times. The chain couples TRBV12-3 or TRBV12-4 to TRBJ1-5; D is perhaps TRBD1 (5 bases). The CDR3 has 13 residues. The ends were cut back, 3 bases at V and 7 bases at J, with 10 bases in the middle. This CDR3 is CASSLGQLQPQHF. DNA of the CDR3: TGTGCCAGCAGTTTGGGGCAGCTCCAGCCCCAGCATTTT.

This clonotype was seen at least ten times. V is TRBV7-2 and J is TRBJ2-1; D remains ambiguous. The CDR3 runs to 14 residues. Germline assignment: CDR1 SGHTA and CDR2 FQGNSA. The germline V and J ends were trimmed by 0 bases and 3 bases, with 6 bases remaining between them. The CDR3 reads CASSLATRYNEQFF. In nucleotides, the CDR3 is TGTGCCAGCAGCTTAGCGACCCGCTACAATGAGCAGTTCTTC.

The rearrangement joins TRBV29-1 to TRBJ2-7, with D possibly being TRBD2 (5 bases). The V end was cut by 6 bases, the J end by 1 base, with 13 bases between. This CDR3 spans 13 amino acids. The germline gives CDR1 SQVTM, CDR2 ANQGSEA. In nucleotides, the CDR3 is TGCAGCGTGAGGGCAGGACTTTCCTACGAGCAGTACTTC. Translating it yields CSVRAGLSYEQYF.

This chain links TRBV7-9 with TRBJ2-2; maybe TRBD2 (5 bases). In germline, CDR1 is SEHNR, CDR2 FQNEAQ (reference sequence). CDR3 size: 12 residues. Trimming stripped 8 bases from V and 5 bases from J, with 9 bases between. CDR3 bases: TGTGCCAGCCAACGCGGGACCGGGGAGCTGTTTTTT. Translated, it gives CASQRGTGELFF.

This clonotype has ten or more counts. The CDR3 sequence: CAISLAGGTYEQYF. Here the CDR3 DNA reads TGTGCCATCAGTCTAGCGGGAGGGACCTACGAGCAGTACTTC. The gene calls are TRBV10-3 and TRBJ2-7; 12 bases are a match to TRBD2. The CDR3 is made up of 14 amino acids. Germline lookup yields CDR1 ENHRY and CDR2 SYGVKD. Unmatched junction bases numbered 1, after V lost 5 bases and J lost 2 bases.

This clonotype was counted at least ten times. The V call is TRBV20-1, the J call TRBJ2-7; TRBD2 agrees at 11 bases. The germline gives CDR1 DFQATT, CDR2 SNEGSKA (reference sequence). The trim removed 7 bases at V and 5 bases at J, leaving 13 bases unmatched. The CDR3 is 15 residues long. CDR3 DNA: TGCAGTGTCCCTGTCCCACTAGCGGGAGTAGACGAGCAGTACTTC. Translated, it gives CSVPVPLAGVDEQYF.

This clonotype came up many times. V and J are TRBV11-3 and TRBJ1-2; 8 nucleotides line up with TRBD1. Per the germline V gene, CDR1 is SGHNT and CDR2 is YENEEA. Trimming at V came to 5 bases and at J to 3 bases, leaving 2 bases not matched to a gene. The CDR3 totals 13 residues. The CDR3 region has the DNA TGTGCCAGCAGCCCGACAGGGGACTATGGCTACACCTTC. As protein: CASSPTGDYGYTF. The full variable domain, its missing parts supplied by reference TRBV11-3 and TRBJ1-2, is EAGVVQSPRYKIIEKKQPVAFWCNPISGHNTLYWYLQNLGQGPELLIRYENEEAVDDSQLPKDRFSAERLKGVDSTLKIQPAELGDSAVYLCASSPTGDYGYTFGSGTRLTVV.